This T cell receptor beta chain stems from a study of blood T cell repertoires in COVID-19. Unmatched junction bases numbered 30, after V lost 7 bases and J lost 4 bases. The CDR3 is made up of 21 amino acids. Germline loops: CDR1 MDHEN, CDR2 SYDVKM. TCRdb keeps only in-frame clones here, not all; method: immunoSEQ multiplex PCR. The sample lists some 130,000 clones; 70% to 85% were seen once. The sequence was obtained from a man in his 60s who had recovered from COVID-19. The V call is TRBV28, the J call TRBJ1-2; TRBD1 aligns across 7 bases. The sample taken for sequencing was peripheral blood. CDR3 amino acids: CASTPKTPGQLFSRGFYGYTF. In nucleotides, the CDR3 is TGTGCCAGCACCCCTAAGACCCCGGGACAGCTCTTCTCCAGGGGGTTCTATGGCTACACCTTC.